This T cell receptor (beta chain) was identified in a study of cytotoxic CD8 clonotypes in ibrutinib-treated CLL. Study observations and caveats: Public clonotypes were uncommon and contracted or stayed stable on treatment.

Profiled with immunoSEQ multiplex PCR; TCRdb holds only in-frame clones, not every one. Here the sample spans about 130,000 clones, approximately 85% being singletons. This clone has a single count. Its antigen remains unknown. The CDR3 sequence is 18 residues long. Germline V gene data show CDR1 as SGHVS and CDR2 as FQNEAQ. The V end lost 5 bases, the J end lost 2 bases, and 23 bases lay between the germline ends. Genomic DNA in a quantity of about 2.2 micrograms was derived from cryopreserved PBMCs for TCR beta libraries. The receptor's source is a human donor with chronic lymphocytic leukemia. The V and J genes are TRBV7-8 and TRBJ2-3, with D possibly matching TRBD2 (6 bases). Here the sequenced sample was PBMCs, taken after 24 months of ibrutinib treatment. The CDR3 loop is CASSPTVTSPVYTDTQYF. The CDR3 nucleotides read TGTGCCAGCAGCCCAACCGTAACTAGCCCCGTCTACACAGATACGCAGTATTTT. The whole variable domain, remainder taken from reference TRBV7-8 and TRBJ2-3, is GAGVSQSPRYKVAKRGQDVALRCDPISGHVSLFWYQQALGQGPEFLTYFQNEAQLDKSGLPSDRFFAERPEGSVSTLKIQRTQQEDSAVYLCASSPTVTSPVYTDTQYFGPGTRLTVL.